This paragraph reports one T cell receptor (beta chain). Its antigen is still unknown. Trimming took 10 bases from V and 3 from J; bases not matched to a gene: 12. The CDR3 spans 16 residues. Germline V lookup: CDR1 SNHLY, CDR2 FYNNEI. This specimen belongs to a study of cytotoxic CD8 clonotypes in ibrutinib-treated CLL. Whole-study findings and limits: Samples were collected at differing times from sustained-remission and progressing patients. A rise in clonality was seen at ibrutinib response, and a fall back toward baseline was seen at progression.

The table came from immunoSEQ multiplex PCR; TCRdb's copy has only in-frame clones and leaves some out. The sample lists roughly 130,000 clones, around 90% seen once, with less than 14% in the top ten. This receptor was taken from a human donor with chronic lymphocytic leukemia. The rearrangement uses TRBV2 and TRBJ2-6; 7 bases fit TRBD1. The sequencing used PBMCs, collected after 12 months of ibrutinib treatment. The CDR3 sequence is CATTTGSASGANVLTF. CDR3 coding DNA: TGTGCCACGACGACAGGGTCGGCTAGTGGGGCCAACGTCCTGACTTTC.